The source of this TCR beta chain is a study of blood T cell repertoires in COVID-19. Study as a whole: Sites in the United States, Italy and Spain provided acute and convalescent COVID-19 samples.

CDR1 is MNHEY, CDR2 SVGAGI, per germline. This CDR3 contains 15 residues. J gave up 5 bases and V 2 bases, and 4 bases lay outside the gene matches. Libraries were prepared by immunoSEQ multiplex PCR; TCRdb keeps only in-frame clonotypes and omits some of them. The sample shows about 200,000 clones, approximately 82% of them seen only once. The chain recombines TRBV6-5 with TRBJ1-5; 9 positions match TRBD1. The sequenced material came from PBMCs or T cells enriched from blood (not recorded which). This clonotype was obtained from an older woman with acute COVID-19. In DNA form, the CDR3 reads TGTGCCAGCAGTTACACGACAGGGGGGGATCAGCCCCAGCATTTT. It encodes CASSYTTGGDQPQHF.